The sequence of this T cell receptor (beta chain) was determined in a study of Graves' ophthalmopathy and Graves' hyperthyroidism. Turning to the study itself: Prior to any treatment, peripheral blood was collected at the time of initial diagnosis.

Stable hyperthyroidism was defined by absence of ophthalmopathy within 18 months of follow-up. The starting material, over 8.5 ml of fresh peripheral blood, provided the PBMCs. Study-level findings and limits: Blood repertoires reportedly contained most expanded thyroid clonotypes above 0.001 frequency.

The CDR3 extends over 16 amino acids. Between the trimmed V and J ends, which lost 6 bases and 2 bases, there was a span of 17 bases. At least ten counts were recorded for this clonotype. Its antigen remains unidentified. Investigators amplified TCR beta CDR3 regions from RNA transcripts. First-round RT-PCR used HTBI primers; second-round multiplex PCR followed. In TCRdb, the multiplex PCR reads were re-called with MiXCR into one record per CDR3 protein. The sample lists hundreds of thousands of distinct CDR3 sequences, 22% occurring once. Sequencing input: peripheral blood. This clonotype was sampled from a woman between 18 and 30 years old with stable Graves' hyperthyroidism. Some clones in this sample may be carry-over from other donors' samples. The chain uses TRBV12-3 or TRBV12-4 and TRBJ1-3, with D unclear. This CDR3 reads CASSLVWGRAGNTIYF. The CDR3, as DNA: TGTGCCAGCAGCCTAGTCTGGGGTCGCGCTGGAAACACCATATATTTT.